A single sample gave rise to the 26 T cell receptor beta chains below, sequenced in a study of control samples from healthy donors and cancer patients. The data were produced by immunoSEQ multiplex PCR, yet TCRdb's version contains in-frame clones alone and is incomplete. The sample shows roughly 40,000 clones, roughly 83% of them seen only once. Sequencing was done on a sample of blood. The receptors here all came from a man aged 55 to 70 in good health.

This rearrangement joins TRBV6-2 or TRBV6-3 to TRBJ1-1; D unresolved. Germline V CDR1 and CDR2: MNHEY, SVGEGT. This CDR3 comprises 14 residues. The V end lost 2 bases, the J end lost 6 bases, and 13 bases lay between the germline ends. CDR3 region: CASSYDGFPPEAFF. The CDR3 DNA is TGTGCCAGCAGTTACGATGGGTTTCCTCCTGAAGCTTTCTTT.

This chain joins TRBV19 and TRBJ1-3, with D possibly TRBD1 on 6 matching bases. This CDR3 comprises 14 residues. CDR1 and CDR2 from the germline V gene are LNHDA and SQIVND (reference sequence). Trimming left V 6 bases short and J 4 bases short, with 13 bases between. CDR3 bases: TGTGCCAGTAGGCAACAGGGTTCGGGAAACACCATATATTTT. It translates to CASRQQGSGNTIYF. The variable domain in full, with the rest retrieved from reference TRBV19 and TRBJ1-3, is DGGITQSPKYLFRKEGQNVTLSCEQNLNHDAMYWYRQDPGQGLRLIYYSQIVNDFQKGDIAEGYSVSREKKESFPLTVTSAQKNPTAFYLCASRQQGSGNTIYFGEGSWLTVV.

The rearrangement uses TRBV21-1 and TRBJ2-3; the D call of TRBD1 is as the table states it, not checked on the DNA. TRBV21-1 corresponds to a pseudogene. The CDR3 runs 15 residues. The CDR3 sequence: CASSTMDSSTDTQYF. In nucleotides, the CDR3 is TGTGCCAGCAGCACTATGGACAGTAGCACAGATACGCAGTATTTT.

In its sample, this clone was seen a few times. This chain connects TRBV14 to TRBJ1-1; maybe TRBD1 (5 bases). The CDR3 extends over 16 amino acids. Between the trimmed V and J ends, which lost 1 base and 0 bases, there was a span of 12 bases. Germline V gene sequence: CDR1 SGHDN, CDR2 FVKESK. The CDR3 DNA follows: TGTGCCAGCAGCCAAGGACAGATACTTATGAACACTGAAGCTTTCTTT. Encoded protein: CASSQGQILMNTEAFF.

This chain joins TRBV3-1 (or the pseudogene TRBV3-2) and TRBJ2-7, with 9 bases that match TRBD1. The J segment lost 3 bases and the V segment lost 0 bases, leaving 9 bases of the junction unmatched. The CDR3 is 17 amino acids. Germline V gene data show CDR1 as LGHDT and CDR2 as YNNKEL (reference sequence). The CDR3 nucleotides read TGTGCCAGCAGCCAAGAGGCTTCCGGGACAGGGCACTACGAGCAGTACTTC. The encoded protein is CASSQEASGTGHYEQYF.

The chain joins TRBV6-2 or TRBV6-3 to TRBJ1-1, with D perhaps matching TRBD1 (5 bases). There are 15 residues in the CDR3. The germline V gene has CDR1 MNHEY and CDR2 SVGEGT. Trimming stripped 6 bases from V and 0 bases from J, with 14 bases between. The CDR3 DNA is TGTGCCAGCAGCGCCCTAGGGGCCATGAACACTGAAGCTTTCTTT. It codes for CASSALGAMNTEAFF.

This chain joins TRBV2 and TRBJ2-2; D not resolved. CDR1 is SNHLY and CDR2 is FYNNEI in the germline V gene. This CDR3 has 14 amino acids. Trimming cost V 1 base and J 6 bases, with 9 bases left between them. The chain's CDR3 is CASSEDPIPGELFF. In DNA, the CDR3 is TGTGCCAGCAGTGAAGACCCAATTCCCGGGGAGCTGTTTTTT.

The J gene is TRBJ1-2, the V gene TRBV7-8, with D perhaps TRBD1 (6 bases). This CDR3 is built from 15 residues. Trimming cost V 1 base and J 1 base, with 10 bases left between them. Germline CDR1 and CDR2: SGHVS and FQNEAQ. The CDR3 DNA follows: TGTGCCAGCAGCTTAGGTTCAGGGGATAACTATGGCTACACCTTC. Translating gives CASSLGSGDNYGYTF.

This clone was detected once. CDR3 protein: CASSPRPGTGGGYTF. In nucleotides, the CDR3 is TGTGCCAGCAGCCCACGACCGGGGACAGGGGGCGGCTACACCTTC. V usage is TRBV7-2 and J usage is TRBJ1-2; 12 nucleotides line up with TRBD1. Germline V lookup: CDR1 SGHTA, CDR2 FQGNSA. This CDR3 is built from 15 residues. Germline trimming cut 5 bases from V and 8 bases from J; bases unmatched to any gene: 9.

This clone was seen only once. The CDR3 sequence is CASSLKGGTYEQYF. CDR3 nucleotides: TGTGCCAGCAGCTTGAAGGGGGGGACCTACGAGCAGTACTTC. The chain carries TRBV5-6 and TRBJ2-7; D may be TRBD2 (7 bases). The CDR3 covers 14 residues. Germline V CDR1 and CDR2: SGHDT, YYEEEE. Trimming removed 1 base at V and 2 bases at J, with 10 bases between.

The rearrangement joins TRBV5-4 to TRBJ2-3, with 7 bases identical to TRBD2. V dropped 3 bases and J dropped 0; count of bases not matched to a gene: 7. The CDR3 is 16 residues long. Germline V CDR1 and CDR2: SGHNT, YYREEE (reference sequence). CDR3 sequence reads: CASSSPGTTSTDTQYF. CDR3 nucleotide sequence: TGTGCCAGCAGCTCCCCCGGGACTACCAGCACAGATACGCAGTATTTT.

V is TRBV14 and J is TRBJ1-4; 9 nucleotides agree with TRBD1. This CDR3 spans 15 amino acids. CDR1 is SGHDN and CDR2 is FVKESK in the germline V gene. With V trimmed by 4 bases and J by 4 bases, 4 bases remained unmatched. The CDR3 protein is CASSPRQGVNEKLFF. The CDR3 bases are TGTGCCAGCAGCCCAAGACAGGGGGTTAATGAAAAACTGTTTTTT.

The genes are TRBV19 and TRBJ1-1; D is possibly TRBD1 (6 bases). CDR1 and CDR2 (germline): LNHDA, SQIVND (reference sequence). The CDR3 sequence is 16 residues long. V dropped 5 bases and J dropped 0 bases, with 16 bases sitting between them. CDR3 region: CASSFPEGGVNTEAFF. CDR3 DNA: TGTGCCAGTAGTTTCCCCGAGGGGGGGGTGAACACTGAAGCTTTCTTT.

The DNA for the CDR3 is TGTGCCAGTAGACCTGCCCACCGGGACGGTTCTAACTATGGCTACACCTTC. This encodes CASRPAHRDGSNYGYTF. The rearrangement links TRBV19 to TRBJ1-2; D is perhaps TRBD1 (5 bases). V gave up 6 bases and J gave up 0 bases, with 20 bases separating them. Germline-derived CDR1 and CDR2 are LNHDA and SQIVND (reference sequence). This CDR3 is 17 amino acids long.

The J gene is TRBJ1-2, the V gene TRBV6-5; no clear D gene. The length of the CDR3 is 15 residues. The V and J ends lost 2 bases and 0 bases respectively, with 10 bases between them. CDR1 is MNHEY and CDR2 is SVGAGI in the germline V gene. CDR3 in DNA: TGTGCCAGCAGTTACGGACCTACGTCTAACTATGGCTACACCTTC. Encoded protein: CASSYGPTSNYGYTF.

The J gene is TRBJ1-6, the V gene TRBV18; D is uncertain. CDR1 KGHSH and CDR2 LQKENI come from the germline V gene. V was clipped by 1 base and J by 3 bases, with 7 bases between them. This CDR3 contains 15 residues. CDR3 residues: CASSPLAHYNSPLHF. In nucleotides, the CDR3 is TGTGCCAGCTCACCACTTGCCCACTATAATTCACCCCTCCACTTT.

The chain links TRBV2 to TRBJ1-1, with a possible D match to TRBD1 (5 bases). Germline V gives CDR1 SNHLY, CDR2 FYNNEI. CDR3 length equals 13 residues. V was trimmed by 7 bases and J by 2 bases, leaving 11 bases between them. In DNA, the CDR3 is TGTGCCAGCACTAGGGACGGCAACACTGAAGCTTTCTTT. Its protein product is CASTRDGNTEAFF.

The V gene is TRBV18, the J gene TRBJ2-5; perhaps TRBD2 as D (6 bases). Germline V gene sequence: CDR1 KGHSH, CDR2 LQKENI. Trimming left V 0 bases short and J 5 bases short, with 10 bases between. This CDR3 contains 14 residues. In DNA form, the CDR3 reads TGTGCCAGCTCACCACCATCCCGGGGGGAGACCCAGTACTTC. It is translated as CASSPPSRGETQYF.

In nucleotides, the CDR3 is TGCGCCAGCAGCCAAGAGGGAGAGGGGACATACAATGAGCAGTTCTTC. Translated, it gives CASSQEGEGTYNEQFF. The rearrangement links TRBV4-1 to TRBJ2-1; a weak D match, TRBD1 (6 bases). Germline values: CDR1 MGHRA, CDR2 YSYEKL. This CDR3 contains 16 residues. V lost 0 bases, J lost 4 bases, and 13 bases lay in between.

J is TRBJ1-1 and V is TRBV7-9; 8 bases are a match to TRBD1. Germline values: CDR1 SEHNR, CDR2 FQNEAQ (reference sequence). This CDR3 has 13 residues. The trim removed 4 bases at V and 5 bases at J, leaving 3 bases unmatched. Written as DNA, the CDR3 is TGTGCCAGCAGCTGGGACAGGAGGACTGAAGCTTTCTTT. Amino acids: CASSWDRRTEAFF.

In nucleotides, the CDR3 is TGTGCCAGTAGTTACGCGGAAGGTCAGCCCCAGCATTTT. It translates to CASSYAEGQPQHF. The chain couples TRBV19 to TRBJ1-5; D is unresolved. The CDR3 has 13 amino acids. V was cut by 5 bases and J by 6 bases, with 11 bases left in between. The germline gives CDR1 LNHDA, CDR2 SQIVND (reference sequence).

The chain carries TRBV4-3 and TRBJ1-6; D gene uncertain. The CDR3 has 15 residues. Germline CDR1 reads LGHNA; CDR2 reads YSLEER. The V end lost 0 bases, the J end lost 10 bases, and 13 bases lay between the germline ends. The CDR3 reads CASSQDQRKRSPLHF. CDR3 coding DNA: TGCGCCAGCAGCCAAGATCAGAGGAAACGCTCACCCCTCCACTTT.

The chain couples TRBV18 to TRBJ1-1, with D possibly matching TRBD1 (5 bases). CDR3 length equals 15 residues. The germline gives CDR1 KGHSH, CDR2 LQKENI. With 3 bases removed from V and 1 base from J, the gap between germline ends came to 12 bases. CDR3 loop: CASSPPGTENTEAFF. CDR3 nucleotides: TGTGCCAGCTCACCCCCCGGGACGGAGAACACTGAAGCTTTCTTT. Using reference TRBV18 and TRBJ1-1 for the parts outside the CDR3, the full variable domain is NAGVMQNPRHLVRRRGQEARLRCSPMKGHSHVYWYRQLPEEGLKFMVYLQKENIIDESGMPKERFSAEFPKEGPSILRIQQVVRGDSAAYFCASSPPGTENTEAFFGQGTRLTVV.

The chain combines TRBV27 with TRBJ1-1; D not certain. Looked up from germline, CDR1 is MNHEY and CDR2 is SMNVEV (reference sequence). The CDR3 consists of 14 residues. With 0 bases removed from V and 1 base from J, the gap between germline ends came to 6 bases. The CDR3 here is CASSLSFGNTEAFF. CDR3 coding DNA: TGTGCCAGCAGTTTATCTTTCGGGAACACTGAAGCTTTCTTT.

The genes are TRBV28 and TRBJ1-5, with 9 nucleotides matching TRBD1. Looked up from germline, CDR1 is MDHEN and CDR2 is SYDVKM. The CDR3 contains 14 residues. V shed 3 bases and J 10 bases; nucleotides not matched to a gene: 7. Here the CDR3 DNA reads TGTGCCAGCAGTTTGTCCAACAGGGGGCCCCCCCAGCATTTT. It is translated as CASSLSNRGPPQHF.

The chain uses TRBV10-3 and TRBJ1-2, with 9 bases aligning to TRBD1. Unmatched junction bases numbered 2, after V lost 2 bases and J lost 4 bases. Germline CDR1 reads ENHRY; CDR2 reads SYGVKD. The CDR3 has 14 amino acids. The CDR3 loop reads CAISERDRAYGYTF. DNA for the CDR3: TGTGCCATCAGTGAGCGGGACAGGGCCTATGGCTACACCTTC.